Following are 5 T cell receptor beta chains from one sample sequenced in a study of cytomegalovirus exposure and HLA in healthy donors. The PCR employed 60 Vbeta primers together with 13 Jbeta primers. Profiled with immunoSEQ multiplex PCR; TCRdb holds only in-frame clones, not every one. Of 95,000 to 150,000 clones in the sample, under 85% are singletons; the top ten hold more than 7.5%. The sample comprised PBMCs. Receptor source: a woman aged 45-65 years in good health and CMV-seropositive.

Here the CDR3 reads CASSLPSGGGNEQFF. CDR3 nucleotide sequence: TGTGCCAGCAGCCTCCCTAGCGGGGGGGGGAATGAGCAGTTCTTC. This chain uses TRBV13 with TRBJ2-1, with 12 nucleotides matching TRBD2. CDR1 and CDR2 (germline): PRHDT, FYEKMQ (reference sequence). Trimming cost V 5 bases and J 7 bases; bases outside gene matches: 6. The CDR3 has 15 amino acids.

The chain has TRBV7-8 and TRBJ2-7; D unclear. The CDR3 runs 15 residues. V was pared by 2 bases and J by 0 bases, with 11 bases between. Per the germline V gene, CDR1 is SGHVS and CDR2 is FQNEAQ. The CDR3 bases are TGTGCCAGCAGCTTATGGGCTACACCCTCCTACGAGCAGTACTTC. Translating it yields CASSLWATPSYEQYF.

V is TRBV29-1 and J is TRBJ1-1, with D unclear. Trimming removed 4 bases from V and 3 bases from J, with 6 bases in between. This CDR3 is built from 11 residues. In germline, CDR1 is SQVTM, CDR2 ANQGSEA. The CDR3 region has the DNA TGCAGCGTTGTCCCGGACACTGAAGCTTTCTTT. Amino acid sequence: CSVVPDTEAFF.

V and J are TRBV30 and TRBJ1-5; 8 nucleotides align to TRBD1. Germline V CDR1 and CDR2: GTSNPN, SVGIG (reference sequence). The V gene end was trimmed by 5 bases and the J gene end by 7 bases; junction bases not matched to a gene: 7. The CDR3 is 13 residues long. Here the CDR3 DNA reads TGTGCCTGGCCAGGACAGGGTATGCAGCCCCAGCATTTT. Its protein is CAWPGQGMQPQHF.

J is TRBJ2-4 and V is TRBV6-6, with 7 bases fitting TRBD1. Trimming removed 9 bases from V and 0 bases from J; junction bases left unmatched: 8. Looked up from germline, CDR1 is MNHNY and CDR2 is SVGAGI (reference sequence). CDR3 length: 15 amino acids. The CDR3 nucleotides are TGTGCCAGTACCGGGACAGAGCTAGCCAAAAACATTCAGTACTTC. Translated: CASTGTELAKNIQYF.